The rows below give T cell receptor beta chains drawn from one sample of a study of technical replicates of blood from several donors. Libraries were prepared by immunoSEQ multiplex PCR; TCRdb keeps only in-frame clonotypes and omits some of them. The sample shows about 75,000 clones, more than 85% of them seen only once. The sequencing input was PBMCs. Receptors originate from a human donor in good health. Some clones in this sample may be carry-over from other donors' samples. Both conserved end residues are part of each CDR3. A D gene is named only where the DNA matches it firmly. Where a row states a size, it is once, few, many or the class of an expanded clone; other rows omit it.

D gene	CDR3 length	J gene	clone size	V gene	CDR3 protein	CDR3 DNA
TRBD1	16	TRBJ2-1	once	TRBV5-1	CASSLRQGASYNEQFF	TGCGCCAGCAGCTTACGACAGGGGGCATCCTACAATGAGCAGTTCTTC
-	13	TRBJ2-5	-	TRBV5-4	CASSLGRRETQYF	TGTGCCAGCAGCTTGGGAAGGAGAGAGACCCAGTACTTC
TRBD1	15	TRBJ1-1	-	TRBV4-3	CASSQGQGLNTEAFF	TGCGCCAGCAGCCAGGGACAGGGATTAAACACTGAAGCTTTCTTT
TRBD2	15	TRBJ2-5	-	TRBV14	CASTRGSGYQETQYF	TGTGCCAGTACTCGTGGTAGCGGGTACCAAGAGACCCAGTACTTC
TRBD1	16	TRBJ1-6	-	TRBV7-8	CASSPQGTVNNSPLHF	TGTGCCAGCAGCCCACAAGGGACAGTAAATAATTCACCCCTCCACTTT
-	12	TRBJ2-3	many	TRBV5-8	CASSLWGDTQYF	TGTGCCAGCAGCTTATGGGGCGATACGCAGTATTTT
TRBD1	14	TRBJ1-2	-	TRBV30	CAWGTGTANYGYTF	TGTGCCTGGGGGACAGGAACAGCTAACTATGGCTACACCTTC
TRBD1	17	TRBJ2-4	-	TRBV9	CASSVGTGGGSKNIQYF	TGTGCCAGCAGCGTAGGGACAGGGGGCGGATCCAAAAACATTCAGTACTTC
TRBD1	13	TRBJ2-5	-	TRBV9	CASSATGGETQYF	TGTGCCAGCAGCGCTACAGGGGGGGAGACCCAGTACTTC
TRBD2	15	TRBJ2-3	-	TRBV11-3	CASSLGTSGTDTQYF	TGTGCCAGCAGCTTGGGGACTAGCGGTACAGATACGCAGTATTTT
TRBD1	15	TRBJ1-1	once	TRBV11-2	CASTLRGTGSTEAFF	TGTGCCAGCACCCTAAGAGGGACAGGGAGCACTGAAGCTTTCTTT
TRBD2	16	TRBJ2-4	-	TRBV7-2	CASSFGLAGTENIQYF	TGTGCCAGCAGCTTCGGACTAGCGGGAACGGAAAACATTCAGTACTTC
TRBD1	16	TRBJ1-2	-	TRBV7-2	CASSIRSSGTGIGYTF	TGTGCCAGCAGCATTCGCTCTTCCGGGACAGGGATCGGCTACACCTTC
TRBD1	15	TRBJ2-7	-	TRBV12-5	CASGPGTGGKYEQYF	TGTGCTAGTGGTCCCGGGACAGGGGGCAAGTACGAGCAGTACTTC
-	13	TRBJ1-6	-	TRBV4-1	CASSPGGREAVHF	TGCGCCAGCAGCCCGGGTGGCAGGGAGGCCGTCCACTTT
TRBD1	16	TRBJ1-1	-	TRBV15	CATSPRPGQGNTEAFF	TGTGCCACCAGCCCCCGTCCGGGACAGGGGAACACTGAAGCTTTCTTT
TRBD1	16	TRBJ2-2	-	TRBV15	CATSRGAGGANRELFF	TGTGCCACCAGCAGAGGGGCAGGGGGCGCCAACCGGGAGCTGTTTTTT
TRBD1	18	TRBJ2-7	-	TRBV7-9	CASSLRDRGLGLTYEQYF	TGTGCCAGCAGCCTCCGGGACAGGGGTTTGGGACTCACCTACGAGCAGTACTTC
-	14	TRBJ2-5	-	TRBV6-1	CASRSAGPVETQYF	TGTGCCAGCAGGTCGGCGGGGCCCGTGGAGACCCAGTACTTC
TRBD2	16	TRBJ2-1	-	TRBV6-5	CASSSTTSPLYNEQFF	TGTGCCAGCAGTTCTACGACTAGCCCCCTGTACAATGAGCAGTTCTTC
TRBD1	17	TRBJ1-4	once	TRBV7-3	CASSPPYPGQENEKLFF	TGTGCCAGCAGCCCACCTTATCCGGGACAGGAAAATGAAAAACTGTTTTTT
TRBD2	13	TRBJ2-1	-	TRBV10-2	CASLPAGANEQFF	TGCGCCAGCCTACCGGCGGGAGCGAATGAGCAGTTCTTC